This T cell receptor (beta chain) was observed in a study of T-cell reconstitution after alpha-beta-depleted transplantation in children. Findings and limits, study-wide: Newly produced T cells mostly provided counts and TCRbeta diversity after one year, as hyperexpanded clones declined. Several hundred expanded graft clones reportedly were the source of alpha-beta T cells about two months after transplant. It was surviving recipient T cells and thymic progenitors that gave some patients high TCRbeta diversity at day 60.

In this sample, this clonotype turned up many times. Its target is not known. Preparation of the TCRbeta library involved a method that used unique molecular identifiers. In TCRdb, the PCR reads were re-called with MiXCR into one record per CDR3 protein. The sample consists of about 290,000 distinct CDR3 sequences, less than 9.5% of them appearing once. This material consisted of peripheral blood, taken 360 days after TCRalphabeta/CD19-depleted stem cell transplant. This receptor was identified in a female patient between 2 and 10 years old who had a stem cell transplant for Fanconi anemia, so the T cells may come from the graft donor.

CDR3 protein: CASRDLVGLYEQYF. The CDR3 coding sequence is TGTGCCAGCAGAGACTTGGTAGGGCTGTACGAGCAGTACTTC. The chain employs TRBV6-1 and TRBJ2-7; D is uncertain. The germline CDR1 and CDR2 sequences are MNHNS and SASEGT. Trimming removed 6 bases at V and 4 bases at J, with 16 bases between. The CDR3 length is 14 residues.